Each of the 30 T cell receptor beta chains below was sequenced from the same sample in a study of neurological immune-mediated disorders. TCRdb re-analysed the 5' RACE reads in MiXCR, keeping a single row per CDR3 protein. The data hold tens of thousands of distinct CDR3 sequences, with roughly an eighth observed a single time. As to time point: longitudinal time-point 1 (baseline). Sequencing used PBMCs. These receptors all come from a female donor with HTLV-1-associated myelopathy (HAM/TSP).

This clonotype appeared many times. The chain links TRBV7-2 to TRBJ2-7; D is uncertain. Trimming shortened V by 4 bases and J by 6 bases, and 7 bases separated the two germline ends. This CDR3 is 11 amino acids long. CDR1 SGHTA and CDR2 FQGNSA come from the germline V gene. The CDR3 loop reads CASSSSREQYF. The CDR3 DNA is TGTGCCAGCAGCTCCTCGCGCGAGCAGTACTTC.

This clonotype was picked up many times. This sequence joins TRBV29-1 and TRBJ2-7, with a weak D call TRBD2 (5 bases). The CDR3 is made up of 13 amino acids. The V gene's germline CDR1 is SQVTM and CDR2 ANQGSEA. V dropped 7 bases and J dropped 0 bases, with 13 bases sitting between them. CDR3 nucleotides: TGCAGCGCCCGGACTCAAAGCTCCTACGAGCAGTACTTC. Protein sequence: CSARTQSSYEQYF.

This chain links TRBV3-1 with TRBJ2-3, with D possibly TRBD2 on 6 matching bases. This CDR3 has 14 residues. The ends were cut back, 7 bases at V and 0 bases at J, with 11 bases in the middle. The V gene's germline CDR1 is LGHDT and CDR2 YNNKEL (reference sequence). The CDR3 coding sequence is TGTGCCAGCAAAGGGACTCTGAGCACAGATACGCAGTATTTT. This translates into CASKGTLSTDTQYF.

This clonotype was seen at least ten times. J is TRBJ2-3 and V is TRBV20-1, with TRBD2 identical over 8 bases. Germline CDR1 DFQATT, CDR2 SNEGSKA (reference sequence). This CDR3 is 14 amino acids long. Trimming removed 5 bases from V and 1 base from J; junction bases left unmatched: 5. The CDR3 is CSASSGGGTDTQYF. CDR3 nucleotide sequence: TGCAGTGCTTCTTCGGGGGGGGGCACAGATACGCAGTATTTT.

This clonotype was counted many times. CDR3 amino acids: CASSLVLSAVTF. CDR3 nucleotides: TGTGCCAGCAGCTTAGTTTTGTCGGCGGTCACCTTC. The chain uses TRBV7-8 and TRBJ1-2, with D hard to call. The CDR3 extends over 12 amino acids. Germline loops: CDR1 SGHVS, CDR2 FQNEAQ. V was shortened by 1 base and J by 13 bases, with 13 bases between the two germline ends.

The table lists this clonotype with many counts. This chain uses TRBV5-1 with TRBJ2-1, with D possibly being TRBD2 (6 bases). Germline V gene data show CDR1 as SGHRS and CDR2 as YFSETQ. The CDR3 is 15 amino acids. Trimming took 4 bases from V and 2 from J, leaving 13 bases between them. CDR3: CASSPGTSTYNEQFF. For the CDR3, the DNA is TGCGCCAGCAGCCCCGGGACTTCCACCTACAATGAGCAGTTCTTC.

This clonotype came up many times. The chain joins TRBV18 to TRBJ2-5; TRBD1 might be the D (6 bases). The germline CDR1 and CDR2 sequences are KGHSH and LQKENI. Trimming cost V 0 bases and J 4 bases, with 12 bases left between them. CDR3 length: 15 residues. CDR3 nucleotides: TGTGCCAGCTCACCACCGCGGACACAGGGAGAGACCCAGTACTTC. Translated, it gives CASSPPRTQGETQYF.

This clonotype showed up many times. V is TRBV5-6 and J is TRBJ2-3, with TRBD2 identical over 8 bases. CDR3 size: 16 residues. Germline trimming cut 4 bases from V and 3 bases from J; bases unmatched to any gene: 10. Germline V gene lookup returns CDR1 SGHDT and CDR2 YYEEEE. The CDR3 coding sequence is TGTGCCAGCAGCATCCCGACTAGCGAAGGGACAGATACGCAGTATTTT. This codes for CASSIPTSEGTDTQYF.

This clonotype was recorded at least ten times. J is TRBJ2-7 and V is TRBV5-1; D uncertain. Germline CDR1 and CDR2: SGHRS and YFSETQ. CDR3 size: 13 residues. The V gene lost 3 bases and the J gene lost 2 bases, with 9 bases spanning the gap. The CDR3 spells CASSYRTAYEQYF. For the CDR3, the DNA is TGCGCCAGCAGCTACCGGACCGCCTACGAGCAGTACTTC.

Many counts were recorded for this clonotype. The chain is built from TRBV5-1 and TRBJ2-1; the match to TRBD1 covers 9 bases. After removal of 4 bases from V and 6 bases from J, the junction contained 8 bases not matched to a gene. CDR3 length equals 15 residues. Germline CDR1 SGHRS, CDR2 YFSETQ. CDR3 amino acids: CASSGGQGLTNEQFF. For the CDR3, the DNA is TGCGCCAGCAGCGGGGGACAGGGCCTAACCAATGAGCAGTTCTTC.

Comments on this clonotype: Likely a read error: the CDR3 ends without its conserved phenylalanine or tryptophan. Because the CDR3's place on the DNA is in doubt, the DNA is left out and the CDR3 is given as listed by TCRdb. The genes are TRBV2 and TRBJ2-3; the table's D call TRBD2 went unverified against the DNA. Germline CDR1 reads SNHLY; CDR2 reads FYNNEI. The CDR3 totals 11 residues, both ends included. The chain's CDR3 is CASSEDIGGRV.

The chain employs TRBV7-8 and TRBJ2-5; TRBD2 matches 7 bases. J lost 5 bases, V lost 0 bases, and 0 bases had no gene match. The germline V gene has CDR1 SGHVS and CDR2 FQNEAQ. The CDR3 totals 13 residues. The CDR3 DNA reads TGTGCCAGCAGCTTAGCGGGAGGGGAGACCCAGTACTTC. Translation gives CASSLAGGETQYF.

This clonotype was seen a few times. CDR3 protein: CASSLSTKRHTIYF. Here the CDR3 DNA reads TGTGCCAGCAGTTTATCGACAAAGCGACACACCATATATTTT. The rearrangement joins TRBV12-3 or TRBV12-4 to TRBJ1-3; unclear D gene. V was pared by 2 bases and J by 8 bases, with 13 bases between. The CDR3 has 14 residues.

This clonotype was picked up many times. The gene calls are TRBV10-3 and TRBJ1-1; no firm D call. This CDR3 spans 13 amino acids. With 5 bases removed from V and 0 bases from J, the gap between germline ends came to 7 bases. Germline lookup yields CDR1 ENHRY and CDR2 SYGVKD. The chain's CDR3 is CAISWQMNTEAFF. Here the CDR3 DNA reads TGTGCCATCAGTTGGCAGATGAACACTGAAGCTTTCTTT.

Comments on this clonotype: A read error is possible here, since a much larger clone lies one base away. The chain joins TRBV20-1 to TRBJ1-6, with D perhaps matching TRBD1 (6 bases). The germline CDR1 and CDR2 sequences are DFQATT and SNEGSKA (reference sequence). V was trimmed by 0 bases and J by 9 bases, leaving 18 bases between them. This CDR3 is 16 amino acids long. CDR3 in DNA: TGCAGTGCTAGAGATGGGGCCTACAGGGCGGCTTCACCCCTCCACTTT. Translating it yields CSARDGAYRAASPLHF.

Of note for this clonotype: A much larger clone differs by one base, so this may be a read error. The rearrangement joins TRBV28 to TRBJ2-7; D is unclear. Germline CDR1 and CDR2: MDHEN and SYDVKM. The CDR3 extends over 12 amino acids. The CDR3 here is CTSIGLPYEQYF. The DNA of the CDR3 is TGTACCAGCATAGGATTACCCTACGAGCAGTACTTC.

This clonotype was counted at least ten times. The V call is TRBV7-9, the J call TRBJ2-6; 8 nucleotides agree with TRBD1. The CDR3 extends over 18 amino acids. Trimming took 5 bases from V and 0 from J; bases not matched to a gene: 9. CDR1 SEHNR and CDR2 FQNEAQ come from the germline V gene (reference sequence). The CDR3 here is CASSPRWTGNSGANVLTF. The CDR3 DNA follows: TGTGCCAGCAGCCCCCGCTGGACAGGGAACTCTGGGGCCAACGTCCTGACTTTC.

This clonotype was observed many times. The chain recombines TRBV27 with TRBJ1-5; 10 nucleotides agree with TRBD1. CDR1 and CDR2 from the germline V gene are MNHEY and SMNVEV (reference sequence). This CDR3 spans 14 amino acids. V lost 3 bases to trimming and J lost 9 bases; unmatched junction nucleotides: 5. Here the CDR3 DNA reads TGTGCCAGCAGTTTTGGACAGGGGGTAGGGCCCCAGCATTTT. This gives the protein CASSFGQGVGPQHF.

This clonotype was observed many times. V usage is TRBV5-1 and J usage is TRBJ2-3, with 10 bases aligning to TRBD2. V lost 2 bases to trimming and J lost 0 bases; unmatched junction nucleotides: 15. Germline V gene data show CDR1 as SGHRS and CDR2 as YFSETQ. This CDR3 spans 20 amino acids. CDR3 DNA: TGCGCCAGCAGCTTCTTGGTCGGACTAGCGGTTAGAACTAGCACAGATACGCAGTATTTT. Protein product: CASSFLVGLAVRTSTDTQYF.

This clonotype was seen repeatedly, ten times or more. This rearrangement joins TRBV29-1 to TRBJ2-5; 7 bases align to TRBD1. This CDR3 contains 14 residues. Trimming took 7 bases from V and 4 from J; bases not matched to a gene: 12. The germline V gene encodes CDR1 SQVTM and CDR2 ANQGSEA. DNA for the CDR3: TGCAGCGCCCCGACAGGGCGGGTCGGAGAGACCCAGTACTTC. This translates into CSAPTGRVGETQYF.

In its sample, this clonotype was seen a few times. A much more abundant neighbour one base away suggests this may be a read error. The chain joins TRBV7-2 to TRBJ2-5, with TRBD2 matching 8 bases. CDR3 length equals 15 residues. With V trimmed by 3 bases and J by 2 bases, 5 bases remained unmatched. Germline loops: CDR1 SGHTA, CDR2 FQGNSA. This chain's CDR3 is CASSFQRGHQETQYF. CDR3 nucleotide sequence: TGTGCCAGCAGCTTCCAGCGGGGGCATCAAGAGACCCAGTACTTC.

This clonotype appeared many times. The chain couples TRBV5-1 to TRBJ1-1, with TRBD1 as a possible D gene (5 bases). This CDR3 comprises 13 residues. Trimming shortened V by 4 bases and J by 4 bases, and 11 bases separated the two germline ends. CDR1 and CDR2 from the germline V gene are SGHRS and YFSETQ. For the CDR3, the DNA is TGCGCCAGCAGCCCCGACAGACCCACTGAAGCTTTCTTT. Protein sequence: CASSPDRPTEAFF.

This clonotype has a count of ten or more. CDR3 region: CASSYQDDQFYEQYF. The DNA of the CDR3 is TGTGCCAGCAGCTATCAAGACGACCAGTTCTACGAGCAGTACTTC. J is TRBJ2-7 and V is TRBV14; D gene ambiguous. Per germline, CDR1 SGHDN and CDR2 FVKESK. With 5 bases removed from V and 3 bases from J, the gap between germline ends came to 17 bases. CDR3 length: 15 residues.

On this clonotype: This may arise from a read error, as a much more abundant clone is one base away. The V call is TRBV4-2, the J call TRBJ2-7; tentatively, D is TRBD1 (6 bases). The CDR3 runs 13 residues. Per germline, CDR1 LGHNA and CDR2 YNFKEQ. The CDR3 protein is CASSQDQGKEHYF. For the CDR3, the DNA is TGTGCCAGCAGCCAAGATCAGGGGAAAGAGCATTACTTC.

This clonotype was seen repeatedly, ten times or more. The chain employs TRBV29-1 and TRBJ2-4; no firm D call. Germline CDR1 reads SQVTM; CDR2 reads ANQGSEA. This CDR3 contains 13 residues. V was clipped by 2 bases and J by 1 base, with 6 bases between them. As DNA, the CDR3 is TGCAGCGTTGAAATGGGTGCCAAAAACATTCAGTACTTC. It is translated as CSVEMGAKNIQYF.

This clonotype occurred many times. The rearrangement joins TRBV9 to TRBJ2-1, with D perhaps TRBD1 or TRBD2 (5 bases each). Trimming cost V 0 bases and J 4 bases, with 14 bases left between them. This CDR3 has 16 residues. Germline CDR1 and CDR2: SGDLS and YYNGEE. The CDR3 protein is CASSVEGTQDYNEQFF. In DNA form, the CDR3 reads TGTGCCAGCAGCGTAGAGGGGACGCAAGATTACAATGAGCAGTTCTTC.

In this sample, this clonotype turned up many times. The gene calls are TRBV5-1 and TRBJ1-1; TRBD1 matches at 8 bases. The CDR3 length is 13 residues. The ends lost 4 bases at V and 5 bases at J; junction bases unmatched: 4. Germline values: CDR1 SGHRS, CDR2 YFSETQ. The DNA for the CDR3 is TGCGCCAGCAGCACCCGACAGGGGACTGAAGCTTTCTTT. It codes for CASSTRQGTEAFF.

This clonotype occurred many times. The V gene is TRBV12-3 or TRBV12-4, the J gene TRBJ1-5; a weak D match, TRBD1 (5 bases). The CDR3 is 13 residues long. The V end lost 8 bases, the J end lost 6 bases, and 14 bases lay between the germline ends. For the CDR3, the DNA is TGTGCCAGCCTCGAGGGCGGGGCTCAGCCCCAGCATTTT. Its translation: CASLEGGAQPQHF.

This clonotype was detected ten times or more. This rearrangement joins TRBV20-1 to TRBJ2-2; 8 bases match TRBD2. This CDR3 has 17 amino acids. Unmatched junction bases numbered 17, after V lost 6 bases and J lost 5 bases. Germline loops: CDR1 DFQATT, CDR2 SNEGSKA (reference sequence). The CDR3 DNA reads as TGCAGTGCAAAGGACGGAGGCGCGGGGGGTAGTACCGGGGAGCTGTTTTTT. Translating it yields CSAKDGGAGGSTGELFF.

Many counts were recorded for this clonotype. The chain is built from TRBV12-3 or TRBV12-4 and TRBJ2-1; 7 positions agree with TRBD1. The junction had 4 bases not matched to a gene; V was cut back by 2 bases and J by 12 bases. This CDR3 has 12 amino acids. CDR3 coding DNA: TGTGCCAGCAGTTTACAAGGGGGCGGGCAGTTCTTC. It encodes CASSLQGGGQFF.